This T cell receptor beta chain was sequenced in a study of technical replicates of blood from a handful of donors (dated by TCRdb to about 2017). Libraries were built with the immunoSEQ multiplex PCR assay. As stored in TCRdb, this immuneACCESS dataset retains in-frame rearrangements with V and J assigned. A fraction of the clones does not appear; measured against another copy, unresolved V genes explain less than half of the discrepancy, and the remainder lacks a known reason. The table for this sample lists 84,000 or so clones; 93% of them were counted only once. The top ten clonotypes cover about 0.23% of the sample. There are a few counts of this clone. The specificity of this receptor is unknown. One base away there is no much larger clone; base qualities are not given. The CDR3 covers 14 residues, taking in both the cysteine and the phenylalanine. Only CDR3 DNA is held: 42 bases, read in frame from base 1. Reading the germline V gene (reference sequence) gives CDR1 MNHEY and CDR2 SMNVEV. After removal of 1 base from V and 4 bases from J, the junction retains 2 bases not matched to a gene.

Specimen: T cells isolated from PBMCs. The chain is made from TRBV27 and TRBJ2-7; a stretch of 9 junction bases matches TRBD1. The clonotype was recovered from a human donor in good health. The nucleotides read TGTGCCAGCAGTTTATTCGGGACAGGGTACGAGCAGTACTTC. The translation is CASSLFGTGYEQYF.